This T cell receptor (beta chain) was sequenced for a study of metastatic and nonmetastatic thyroid tumors (TCRdb year 2020). Notes on the research overall: The researchers compared repertoires between peripheral blood samples and tumor or nodule tissue samples from patients with malignant or benign thyroid disease. What the authors observed across the whole study: In both blood and tumor samples, TCR beta diversity was reported to be significantly higher in malignant tumors than in benign nodules.

Between the V and J ends, shortened by 6 bases and 7 bases respectively, the junction contains 23 bases. From its cysteine to its phenylalanine, the CDR3 spans 16 amino acids. The entry retains the CDR3 DNA only, 48 bases that are in frame from base 1. CDR1 and CDR2, looked up from the germline V gene, are SGHRS and YFSETQ. To prepare the library, PCR was applied. Sequencing was carried out with an Illumina HiSeq 4000. High-throughput sequencing was used to profile the TCR beta-chain CDR3 region of each patient. For the original study's pipeline: CDR3 differences across clinicopathological groups were used to build a classifier for discriminating distant-metastatic papillary thyroid cancer patients. To measure repertoire diversity the researchers used the Shannon index, while the Morisita-Horn index served to gauge how similar the tumor and blood repertoires were. The public reads were reprocessed in TCRdb via fastp at Q25 and MiXCR, keeping in-frame beta chains. In this record, the V and J calls reflect TCRdb's handling and not the investigators' own analysis. Across this sample there are about 20,000 clones, with around 28% seen only once. Less than 25% of the sample is held by the ten biggest clonotypes.

No treatment had been received by any patient before thyroid surgery. Using T-cell receptor beta sequencing, the study looked back at clinical samples from patients collected from about 2011 to 2018. As to this clone: The clone's antigen remains unknown. Base-call qualities are not available, and no considerably larger clone is one nucleotide away.

The V and J segments used are TRBV5-1 and TRBJ2-1, with a tentative D gene TRBD1 over 6 matching bases. The specimen sequenced was tumor tissue. This TCR was recovered from a male donor with papillary thyroid cancer or a benign thyroid nodule (not recorded which). Some clones in this sample may be carry-over from other donors' samples. The DNA is TGCGCCAGCAACGTCTCCCGGGACACCGGCTTTAATGAGCAGTTCTTC. This sequence encodes CASNVSRDTGFNEQFF.